Given below is one T cell receptor (beta chain) in context. The CDR3 extends over 15 amino acids. V lost 5 bases and J lost 5; bases outside the gene matches: 9. The germline CDR1 and CDR2 sequences are MDHEN and SYDVKM. This sample is part of a study of T cell changes during pregnancy in multiple sclerosis. Here immunoSEQ multiplex PCR was the method, and the copy in TCRdb shows in-frame clones only, minus some. The table has more than 85,000 clones, about 93% seen once. This chain joins TRBV28 and TRBJ2-7, with 10 bases aligning to TRBD1. The specimen was peripheral blood, collected after pregnancy. The source is a female donor in good health, enrolled as a control in a pregnancy study. CDR3 sequence reads: CASSHAGTGVDEQYF. As DNA, the CDR3 is TGTGCCAGCAGTCACGCCGGGACAGGGGTTGACGAGCAGTACTTC.